The text below deals with one TCR beta chain. The antigen is not known. The table came from immunoSEQ multiplex PCR; TCRdb's copy has only in-frame clones and leaves some out. The table lists about 68,000 clones, 70% to 85% of them singletons. This sample stems from a study of PD-1 blockade in mismatch repair-deficient tumors. Study-level points and caveats: Tumor-resident clones, often absent from pretreatment blood, expanded after pembrolizumab and then contracted.

The trim removed 5 bases at V and 7 bases at J, leaving 9 bases unmatched. This CDR3 comprises 14 residues. Germline V gene data show CDR1 as MNHNS and CDR2 as SASEGT. PCR or immunohistochemistry showed mismatch repair deficiency in every enrolled patient. The source of this sequence is an adult with mismatch repair-deficient cancer. V is TRBV6-1 and J is TRBJ1-2; 8 positions match TRBD1. The sequences come from peripheral blood, collected 2 weeks after starting pembrolizumab. This chain's CDR3 is CASSPGQGLGGYTF. The CDR3 region has the DNA TGTGCCAGCAGTCCCGGACAGGGTCTCGGTGGCTACACCTTC.